These 20 T cell receptor beta chains share one sample of origin, sequenced in a study of cytomegalovirus exposure and HLA in healthy donors. The study ran its PCR with 60 Vbeta and 13 Jbeta primers. Sequencing was performed with immunoSEQ multiplex PCR; in TCRdb, only in-frame clones are kept and a portion is missing. The table includes roughly 80,000 clones, about four fifths detected once. Material: PBMCs. The receptors originated from a woman in her twenties or thirties in good health and CMV-seronegative.

The rearrangement uses TRBV6-4 and TRBJ1-2; D remains unclear. CDR3 length equals 13 residues. Trimming shortened V by 3 bases and J by 4 bases, and 9 bases separated the two germline ends. Per germline, CDR1 MRHNA and CDR2 SNTAGT. The CDR3 sequence: CASSESGFYGYTF. The CDR3 DNA is TGTGCCAGCAGTGAGTCAGGATTCTATGGCTACACCTTC.

The J gene is TRBJ1-1, the V gene TRBV25-1, with TRBD1 identical over 8 bases. Germline V lookup: CDR1 MGHDK, CDR2 SYGVNS. Unmatched junction bases numbered 11, after V lost 6 bases and J lost 5 bases. This CDR3 has 15 amino acids. CDR3 sequence (DNA): TGTGCCAGCAGACGAACAGGGGGAATGGGAACTGAAGCTTTCTTT. Amino acids: CASRRTGGMGTEAFF.

The rearrangement joins TRBV4-2 to TRBJ2-1; perhaps TRBD2 as D (6 bases). The germline V gene encodes CDR1 LGHNA and CDR2 YNFKEQ. V lost 0 bases and J lost 2, with 8 bases in between. The length of the CDR3 is 15 residues. CDR3 nucleotide sequence: TGTGCCAGCAGCCAAGAACTAGCCCCCTACAATGAGCAGTTCTTC. Amino acid sequence: CASSQELAPYNEQFF.

The rearrangement uses TRBV9 and TRBJ2-7; the match to TRBD2 covers 7 bases. Germline V gene lookup returns CDR1 SGDLS and CDR2 YYNGEE. This CDR3 is 14 amino acids long. J was trimmed by 1 base and V by 0 bases; bases with no gene match: 1. CDR3 DNA sequence: TGTGCCAGCAGCGTAGCTAGCGGTTCCTACGAGCAGTACTTC. Translation gives CASSVASGSYEQYF.

J is TRBJ2-7 and V is TRBV10-1, with TRBD2 as a possible D gene (6 bases). There are 13 residues in the CDR3. The V end was cut by 10 bases, the J end by 6 bases, with 19 bases between. The germline V gene has CDR1 WNHNN and CDR2 SYGVQD (reference sequence). The CDR3 coding sequence is TGCGCCACTTCGAGGGCCCTCGGGGGCGAGCAGTACTTC. Its translation is CATSRALGGEQYF.

The chain combines TRBV27 with TRBJ2-1; 14 bases line up with TRBD2. Losses at the gene ends were 5 bases for V and 10 bases for J; bases not matched to a gene: 7. The CDR3 has 15 amino acids. The germline gives CDR1 MNHEY, CDR2 SMNVEV (reference sequence). The DNA for the CDR3 is TGTGCCAGCAGTCCCGGACTAGCGGGAGGTGGGGAGCAGTTCTTC. This sequence encodes CASSPGLAGGGEQFF.

This clone was detected once. The chain recombines TRBV6-5 with TRBJ1-3, with 7 bases fitting TRBD1. The V segment lost 2 bases and the J segment 8 bases; nucleotides outside the gene matches: 6. CDR1 and CDR2 (germline): MNHEY, SVGAGI. CDR3 length: 14 residues. The CDR3 DNA is TGTGCCAGCAGTTACGACAGGGAGGTGGACACCATATATTTT. It is translated as CASSYDREVDTIYF.

The chain couples TRBV9 to TRBJ2-1; D unclear. Germline CDR1 SGDLS, CDR2 YYNGEE. The CDR3 covers 14 residues. The ends were cut back, 2 bases at V and 5 bases at J, with 11 bases in the middle. The CDR3 is CASSVSSWDNEQFF. The DNA for the CDR3 is TGTGCCAGCAGCGTGTCTAGTTGGGACAATGAGCAGTTCTTC.

J is TRBJ2-1 and V is TRBV6-6; a possible D gene is TRBD2 (6 bases). V gave up 2 bases and J gave up 0 bases, with 8 bases separating them. This CDR3 contains 15 residues. The germline V gene has CDR1 MNHNY and CDR2 SVGAGI (reference sequence). CDR3 in DNA: TGTGCCAGCAGTTACCGGGAGCCCTCCTACAATGAGCAGTTCTTC. Amino acid sequence: CASSYREPSYNEQFF.

J is TRBJ2-6 and V is TRBV2, with TRBD2 matching over 7 bases. The CDR3 consists of 18 residues. Germline CDR1 and CDR2: SNHLY and FYNNEI. Losses at the gene ends were 0 bases for V and 0 bases for J; bases not matched to a gene: 5. CDR3 sequence reads: CASSEASGLISGANVLTF. In DNA, the CDR3 is TGTGCCAGCAGTGAAGCTAGCGGGCTAATCTCTGGGGCCAACGTCCTGACTTTC. Complete variable domain (other parts from reference TRBV2 and TRBJ2-6): EPEVTQTPSHQVTQMGQEVILRCVPISNHLYFYWYRQILGQKVEFLVSFYNNEISEKSEIFDDQFSVERPDGSNFTLKIRSTKLEDSAMYFCASSEASGLISGANVLTFGAGSRLTVL.

This clone was counted between two and nine times. V gene TRBV6-6 combines with J gene TRBJ1-6, with D uncertain. The length of the CDR3 is 13 residues. CDR1 and CDR2 (germline): MNHNY, SVGAGI (reference sequence). V dropped 2 bases and J dropped 10 bases, with 9 bases sitting between them. CDR3 sequence reads: CASSYMEDSPLHF. The CDR3 nucleotides are TGTGCCAGCAGTTACATGGAGGACTCACCCCTCCACTTT.

This chain uses TRBV28 with TRBJ1-2; tentative D call: TRBD1 (5 bases). Germline V CDR1 and CDR2: MDHEN, SYDVKM. V was clipped by 6 bases and J by 0 bases, with 14 bases between them. The CDR3 extends over 15 amino acids. The CDR3 nucleotides read TGTGCCAGCAGAGGCCCCGGGGGGGCTAACTATGGCTACACCTTC. As protein: CASRGPGGANYGYTF.

This chain uses TRBV5-4 with TRBJ1-1; the D gene is possibly TRBD1 (6 bases). V gave up 4 bases and J gave up 4 bases, with 14 bases separating them. The germline V gene has CDR1 SGHNT and CDR2 YYREEE (reference sequence). The CDR3 runs 14 residues. This chain's CDR3 is CASSAGGVGTEAFF. In DNA form, the CDR3 reads TGTGCCAGCAGCGCGGGGGGCGTGGGCACTGAAGCTTTCTTT.

This clone has a handful of counts. The CDR3 protein is CASSPRGGGYGYTF. CDR3 DNA sequence: TGTGCCAGCAGTCCCCGTGGGGGGGGCTATGGCTACACCTTC. The chain recombines TRBV27 with TRBJ1-2, with D possibly TRBD1 on 5 matching bases. Trimming removed 5 bases at V and 4 bases at J, with 14 bases between. Looked up from germline, CDR1 is MNHEY and CDR2 is SMNVEV (reference sequence). This CDR3 spans 14 amino acids.

About this clone: The same CDR3 also results from other DNA sequences found in this sample. The chain has TRBV5-1 and TRBJ2-7; 13 nucleotides agree with TRBD2. Per the germline V gene, CDR1 is SGHRS and CDR2 is YFSETQ. The length of the CDR3 is 15 residues. The junction had 3 bases not matched to a gene; V was cut back by 4 bases and J by 2 bases. The CDR3 DNA follows: TGCGCCAGCAGCCCGGGACTAGCGGGAACCTACGAGCAGTACTTC. Amino acid sequence: CASSPGLAGTYEQYF. Variable domain in full (rest from reference TRBV5-1 and TRBJ2-7): KAGVTQTPRYLIKTRGQQVTLSCSPISGHRSVSWYQQTPGQGLQFLFEYFSETQRNKGNFPGRFSGRQFSNSRSEMNVSTLELGDSALYLCASSPGLAGTYEQYFGPGTRLTVT.

This chain joins TRBV30 and TRBJ1-6; D might be TRBD1 (5 bases). Germline CDR1 and CDR2: GTSNPN and SVGIG (reference sequence). The CDR3 consists of 14 residues. Deletions cut 1 base from V and 9 bases from J, with 13 bases between. As DNA, the CDR3 is TGTGCCTGGAGTGCACAGGTGGCTCGTTCACCCCTCCACTTT. It translates to CAWSAQVARSPLHF.

J is TRBJ2-2 and V is TRBV9; D gene ambiguous. Trimming took 2 bases from V and 5 from J, leaving 4 bases between them. Germline loops: CDR1 SGDLS, CDR2 YYNGEE. CDR3 length: 12 residues. CDR3 sequence reads: CASSVRTGELFF. The CDR3 bases are TGTGCCAGCAGCGTCCGGACCGGGGAGCTGTTTTTT. Filled out from reference TRBV9 and TRBJ2-2, the complete variable domain reads DSGVTQTPKHLITATGQRVTLRCSPRSGDLSVYWYQQSLDQGLQFLIQYYNGEERAKGNILERFSAQQFPDLHSELNLSSLELGDSALYFCASSVRTGELFFGEGSRLTVL.

This clone was counted a single time. CDR3 protein: CASSLTGKNTEAFF. CDR3 coding DNA: TGTGCCAGCAGCCTTACAGGGAAGAACACTGAAGCTTTCTTT. The J gene is TRBJ1-1, the V gene TRBV6-6; a possible D gene is TRBD1 (6 bases). Trimming removed 6 bases from V and 1 base from J, with 12 bases in between. CDR3 length: 14 amino acids. Germline-derived CDR1 and CDR2 are MNHNY and SVGAGI (reference sequence).

This clone occurred a few times. V usage is TRBV7-9 and J usage is TRBJ2-7; D ambiguous. Trimming took 4 bases from V and 1 from J, leaving 11 bases between them. The CDR3 loop spans 14 amino acids. Germline V gives CDR1 SEHNR, CDR2 FQNEAQ (reference sequence). CDR3 DNA: TGTGCCAGCAGCTCCTCTCAGGCTTCCTACGAGCAGTACTTC. This translates into CASSSSQASYEQYF.

This clone has more than one count but fewer than ten. V and J are TRBV6-6 and TRBJ2-2; D gene uncertain. The CDR3 has 15 amino acids. CDR1 MNHNY and CDR2 SVGAGI come from the germline V gene (reference sequence). V gave up 4 bases and J gave up 1 base, with 10 bases separating them. CDR3 residues: CASSSTSGNTGELFF. The DNA of the CDR3 is TGTGCCAGCAGTTCCACCTCGGGGAACACCGGGGAGCTGTTTTTT.